The 28 T cell receptor beta chains given below trace back to one sample, sequenced in a study of blood T cell repertoires in COVID-19. Sequencing was performed with immunoSEQ multiplex PCR; in TCRdb, only in-frame clones are kept and a portion is missing. The table shows roughly 240,000 clones, with approximately 84% occurring only once. Sequenced: peripheral blood. All receptors derive from a woman older than 75 with acute or convalescent COVID-19.

The V and J genes are TRBV7-2 and TRBJ1-3; D is unresolved. Trimming took off 1 base at V and 2 bases at J, with 12 bases between the two ends. This CDR3 has 16 amino acids. Germline V gene lookup returns CDR1 SGHTA and CDR2 FQGNSA. CDR3 nucleotide sequence: TGTGCCAGCAGCTTAGAAGGAGCATTTCCTGGAAACACCATATATTTT. This translates into CASSLEGAFPGNTIYF.

The rearrangement joins TRBV5-4 to TRBJ2-7; no firm D call. Trimming cost V 1 base and J 1 base, with 6 bases left between them. Germline loops: CDR1 SGHNT, CDR2 YYREEE (reference sequence). CDR3 length: 13 residues. The CDR3 nucleotides are TGTGCCAGCAGCTTGTACGGGTCCTACGAGCAGTACTTC. Its protein is CASSLYGSYEQYF.

The chain has TRBV28 and TRBJ1-5; TRBD1 matches 9 bases. Germline CDR1 reads MDHEN; CDR2 reads SYDVKM. CDR3 length: 15 amino acids. J was trimmed by 11 bases and V by 5 bases; bases with no gene match: 13. The chain's CDR3 is CASSRDGQGQRAQHF. The CDR3 nucleotides read TGTGCCAGCAGTAGGGACGGACAGGGGCAAAGGGCCCAGCATTTT.

The CDR3 DNA reads TGCGCCAGCAGCTTGGGGACAGGGGTCTATGGCTACACCTTC. Its protein is CASSLGTGVYGYTF. The V and J genes are TRBV5-1 and TRBJ1-2; 9 nucleotides agree with TRBD1. Germline CDR1 SGHRS, CDR2 YFSETQ. The CDR3 totals 14 residues. Germline trimming cut 0 bases from V and 4 bases from J; bases unmatched to any gene: 1. Full variable domain (rest looked up from reference TRBV5-1 and TRBJ1-2): KAGVTQTPRYLIKTRGQQVTLSCSPISGHRSVSWYQQTPGQGLQFLFEYFSETQRNKGNFPGRFSGRQFSNSRSEMNVSTLELGDSALYLCASSLGTGVYGYTFGSGTRLTVV.

This chain links TRBV27 with TRBJ1-6; D might be TRBD1 (5 bases). Germline CDR1 reads MNHEY; CDR2 reads SMNVEV (reference sequence). The V end was cut by 5 bases, the J end by 4 bases, with 12 bases between. The CDR3 is made up of 15 amino acids. The CDR3 nucleotides read TGTGCCAGCAGTCCCTCCGGGACTTATAATTCACCCCTCCACTTT. It specifies CASSPSGTYNSPLHF.

The V gene is TRBV7-2, the J gene TRBJ2-1, with TRBD2 identical over 9 bases. Germline CDR1 SGHTA, CDR2 FQGNSA. The CDR3 is 16 residues long. Trimming removed 2 bases from V and 5 bases from J; junction bases left unmatched: 7. CDR3 in amino acids: CASSLRLAGVHNEQFF. The CDR3 bases are TGTGCCAGCAGCTTAAGGTTAGCGGGAGTGCACAATGAGCAGTTCTTC.

This clone was detected once. The chain carries TRBV3-1 (or the pseudogene TRBV3-2) and TRBJ1-2; D not certain. V was trimmed by 0 bases and J by 2 bases, leaving 4 bases between them. CDR3 length: 13 residues. CDR1 is LGHDT, CDR2 YNNKEL, per germline (reference sequence). CDR3 protein: CASSQDRNYGYTF. CDR3 sequence (DNA): TGTGCCAGCAGCCAAGACAGGAACTATGGCTACACCTTC.

V is TRBV6-1 and J is TRBJ2-3; 8 bases align to TRBD2. This CDR3 is built from 17 residues. CDR1 and CDR2 (germline): MNHNS, SASEGT. V was clipped by 2 bases and J by 4 bases; unmatched bases: 11. Here the CDR3 reads CASSEWGAGGGADTQYF. In DNA form, the CDR3 reads TGTGCCAGCAGTGAATGGGGTGCGGGGGGCGGCGCAGATACGCAGTATTTT.

The chain recombines TRBV7-8 with TRBJ2-2; TRBD2 matches 13 bases. The J segment lost 2 bases and the V segment lost 3 bases, leaving 6 bases of the junction unmatched. From germline, CDR1 is SGHVS and CDR2 FQNEAQ. This CDR3 has 18 residues. CDR3: CASSLPGLAGTNTGELFF. The CDR3 DNA sequence: TGTGCCAGCAGCTTGCCGGGACTAGCGGGGACAAACACCGGGGAGCTGTTTTTT.

The V call is TRBV3-1 (or the pseudogene TRBV3-2), the J call TRBJ2-7, with 11 bases lining up with TRBD2. Germline-derived CDR1 and CDR2 are LGHDT and YNNKEL (reference sequence). This CDR3 contains 15 residues. J was trimmed by 3 bases and V by 1 base; bases with no gene match: 2. CDR3 in DNA: TGTGCCAGCAGCCAAGGCGGGACTAGCGGCTACGAGCAGTACTTC. Its protein product is CASSQGGTSGYEQYF.

The chain has TRBV6-5 and TRBJ1-1; 9 bases agree with TRBD1. Germline assignment: CDR1 MNHEY and CDR2 SVGAGI. CDR3 length equals 14 residues. V lost 10 bases and J lost 5; bases outside the gene matches: 11. CDR3 in DNA: TGTGCCACCTTATCCCGGGGACAGGGTACTGAAGCTTTCTTT. Its protein is CATLSRGQGTEAFF.

In this sample, this clone turned up once. The genes are TRBV3-1 (or the pseudogene TRBV3-2) and TRBJ2-1; 8 bases map to TRBD2. CDR1 is LGHDT, CDR2 YNNKEL, per germline (reference sequence). The V and J ends lost 1 base and 2 bases, in that order; junction bases with no gene match: 4. The CDR3 has 16 residues. DNA of the CDR3: TGTGCCAGCAGCCAAGTAGGCGGGAGGACCTACAATGAGCAGTTCTTC. This sequence encodes CASSQVGGRTYNEQFF.

J is TRBJ1-6 and V is TRBV27; no clear D gene. The CDR3 loop spans 14 amino acids. V was shortened by 4 bases and J by 7 bases, with 11 bases between the two germline ends. Germline V gene sequence: CDR1 MNHEY, CDR2 SMNVEV (reference sequence). The CDR3 spells CASSSGLLNSPLHF. CDR3 DNA: TGTGCCAGCAGTTCAGGATTATTAAATTCACCCCTCCACTTT.

The V gene is TRBV6-4, the J gene TRBJ2-1; 7 nucleotides agree with TRBD2. V was clipped by 4 bases and J by 5 bases; unmatched bases: 8. Germline-derived CDR1 and CDR2 are MRHNA and SNTAGT. The CDR3 length is 15 residues. The CDR3 DNA follows: TGTGCCAGCAGTGTGATGTGGGGGGGGGACAATGAGCAGTTCTTC. It specifies CASSVMWGGDNEQFF.

The V and J genes are TRBV10-3 and TRBJ2-4; 11 bases align to TRBD1. Germline lookup yields CDR1 ENHRY and CDR2 SYGVKD. The trim removed 6 bases at V and 0 bases at J, leaving 4 bases unmatched. The CDR3 covers 16 residues. CDR3 nucleotide sequence: TGTGCCATCAGCACGGGACAGGGGGGAGCCAAAAACATTCAGTACTTC. Its protein is CAISTGQGGAKNIQYF.

This chain joins TRBV7-8 and TRBJ2-5; D remains unclear. The CDR3 is made up of 16 amino acids. V dropped 1 base and J dropped 1 base, with 13 bases sitting between them. Germline V CDR1 and CDR2: SGHVS, FQNEAQ. The CDR3 region is CASSLESQNLQETQYF. DNA for the CDR3: TGTGCCAGCAGCTTAGAGTCCCAGAACCTCCAAGAGACCCAGTACTTC.

The chain joins TRBV6-4 to TRBJ2-5, with 10 bases matching TRBD2. V was pared by 4 bases and J by 1 base, with 3 bases of the junction left unmatched. The CDR3 is made up of 15 amino acids. Germline CDR1 and CDR2: MRHNA and SNTAGT. The DNA of the CDR3 is TGTGCCAGCAGTGTCAGCGGGGGGGCCCAAGAGACCCAGTACTTC. Residues: CASSVSGGAQETQYF.

The chain has TRBV5-6 and TRBJ2-7; D is unclear. Between the trimmed V and J ends, which lost 2 bases and 6 bases, there was a span of 12 bases. This CDR3 spans 13 amino acids. Germline CDR1 reads SGHDT; CDR2 reads YYEEEE. The CDR3 protein is CASSFQRPGEQYF. CDR3 DNA sequence: TGTGCCAGCAGCTTCCAGAGGCCGGGCGAGCAGTACTTC.

The genes are TRBV7-3 and TRBJ2-1, with 14 bases lining up with TRBD2. V lost 5 bases to trimming and J lost 6 bases; unmatched junction nucleotides: 3. CDR1 and CDR2 from the germline V gene are SGHTA and FQGTGA. The CDR3 loop spans 15 amino acids. CDR3 bases: TGTGCCAGCAGCGAGGGGACTAGCGGGAGCAATGAGCAGTTCTTC. Translating gives CASSEGTSGSNEQFF. Drawing the rest from reference TRBV7-3 and TRBJ2-1, the complete variable domain is GAGVSQTPSNKVTEKGKYVELRCDPISGHTALYWYRQSLGQGPEFLIYFQGTGAADDSGLPNDRFFAVRPEGSVSTLKIQRTERGDSAVYLCASSEGTSGSNEQFFGPGTRLTVL.

A few counts support this clone. The chain recombines TRBV7-9 with TRBJ1-5; 8 bases are a match to TRBD1. The CDR3 is 13 residues long. The germline V gene encodes CDR1 SEHNR and CDR2 FQNEAQ (reference sequence). The junction had 5 bases not matched to a gene; V was cut back by 5 bases and J by 8 bases. The CDR3 region has the DNA TGTGCCAGCAGCCGGACAGGGCAGGAGCCCCAGCATTTT. Its protein is CASSRTGQEPQHF.

This clone occurred once. The chain employs TRBV5-6 and TRBJ1-2; 10 bases line up with TRBD1. With V trimmed by 4 bases and J by 6 bases, 9 bases remained unmatched. The germline V gene encodes CDR1 SGHDT and CDR2 YYEEEE. This CDR3 spans 15 amino acids. In DNA, the CDR3 is TGTGCCAGCAGCCGCCGGGGGGACAGGGGTAATGGCTACACCTTC. It specifies CASSRRGDRGNGYTF.

The CDR3 loop is CASKKGQGGGGYTF. Here the CDR3 DNA reads TGCGCCAGCAAGAAGGGACAGGGGGGTGGTGGCTACACCTTC. The chain is built from TRBV10-2 and TRBJ1-2; TRBD1 aligns across 11 bases. Germline assignment: CDR1 WSHSY and CDR2 SAAADI. This CDR3 contains 14 residues. V was clipped by 7 bases and J by 7 bases; unmatched bases: 8.

V usage is TRBV7-8 and J usage is TRBJ2-3, with TRBD1 matching 8 bases. The trim removed 4 bases at V and 4 bases at J, leaving 7 bases unmatched. The CDR3 totals 15 residues. The germline V gene has CDR1 SGHVS and CDR2 FQNEAQ. In nucleotides, the CDR3 is TGTGCCAGCAGCTACCAAACGACAGGGGCAGATACGCAGTATTTT. It yields the protein CASSYQTTGADTQYF.

The chain uses TRBV5-1 and TRBJ2-2; TRBD1 might be the D (7 bases). Trimming shortened V by 7 bases and J by 3 bases, and 16 bases separated the two germline ends. CDR3 length: 15 amino acids. Germline-derived CDR1 and CDR2 are SGHRS and YFSETQ. CDR3 protein: CASRRDSLDTGELFF. As DNA, the CDR3 is TGCGCCAGCCGGCGGGACAGCCTAGACACCGGGGAGCTGTTTTTT.

The CDR3 loop is CASSGGRAVEQFF. CDR3 in DNA: TGTGCCAGTAGTGGAGGGAGGGCCGTTGAGCAGTTCTTC. The rearrangement uses TRBV19 and TRBJ2-1; 7 positions agree with TRBD2. The length of the CDR3 is 13 residues. Germline-derived CDR1 and CDR2 are LNHDA and SQIVND (reference sequence). Unmatched junction bases numbered 7, after V lost 5 bases and J lost 9 bases.

CDR3 residues: CASSLAGGQIEQFF. CDR3 nucleotide sequence: TGCGCCAGTTCCCTTGCGGGAGGCCAAATTGAGCAGTTCTTC. The chain is built from TRBV5-1 and TRBJ2-1, with 8 bases identical to TRBD2. After removal of 8 bases from V and 9 bases from J, the junction contained 13 bases not matched to a gene. The germline CDR1 and CDR2 sequences are SGHRS and YFSETQ. The CDR3 has 14 amino acids.

The chain employs TRBV12-3 or TRBV12-4 and TRBJ2-6, with D unresolved. This CDR3 has 13 amino acids. Trimming shortened V by 8 bases and J by 0 bases, and 5 bases separated the two germline ends. CDR3 sequence reads: CASGHSGANVLTF. In nucleotides, the CDR3 is TGTGCCAGCGGGCACTCTGGGGCCAACGTCCTGACTTTC.

V is TRBV3-1 (or the pseudogene TRBV3-2) and J is TRBJ2-7; 9 bases fit TRBD1. With 2 bases clipped from V and 3 bases from J, the junction kept 5 bases outside the gene matches. The germline V gene encodes CDR1 LGHDT and CDR2 YNNKEL (reference sequence). The CDR3 is 15 amino acids. CDR3 coding DNA: TGTGCCAGCAGCCAAAGGACAGGGGCATTCTACGAGCAGTACTTC. Translating gives CASSQRTGAFYEQYF.